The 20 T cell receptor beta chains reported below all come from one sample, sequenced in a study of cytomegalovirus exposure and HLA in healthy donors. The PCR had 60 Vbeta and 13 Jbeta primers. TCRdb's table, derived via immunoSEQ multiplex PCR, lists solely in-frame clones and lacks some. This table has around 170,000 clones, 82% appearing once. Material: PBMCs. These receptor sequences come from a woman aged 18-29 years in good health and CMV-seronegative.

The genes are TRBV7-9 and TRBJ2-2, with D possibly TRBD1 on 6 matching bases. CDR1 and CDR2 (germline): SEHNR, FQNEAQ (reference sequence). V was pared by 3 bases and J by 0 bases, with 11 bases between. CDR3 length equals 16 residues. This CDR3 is CASSFGTNANTGELFF. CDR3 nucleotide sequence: TGTGCCAGCAGCTTCGGGACAAACGCGAACACCGGGGAGCTGTTTTTT.

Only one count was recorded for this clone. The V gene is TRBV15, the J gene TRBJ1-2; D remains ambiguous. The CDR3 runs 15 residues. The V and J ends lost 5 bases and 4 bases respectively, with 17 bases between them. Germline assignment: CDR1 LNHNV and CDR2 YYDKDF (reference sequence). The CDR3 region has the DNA TGTGCCACCAGCCGAATTGAGCGGGAGGCCTATGGCTACACCTTC. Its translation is CATSRIEREAYGYTF.

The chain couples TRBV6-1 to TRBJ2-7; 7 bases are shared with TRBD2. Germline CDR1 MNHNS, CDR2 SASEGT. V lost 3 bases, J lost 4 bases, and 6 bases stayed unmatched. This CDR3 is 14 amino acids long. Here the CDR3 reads CASSEGGWTYEQYF. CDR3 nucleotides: TGTGCCAGCAGTGAGGGGGGGTGGACTTACGAGCAGTACTTC.

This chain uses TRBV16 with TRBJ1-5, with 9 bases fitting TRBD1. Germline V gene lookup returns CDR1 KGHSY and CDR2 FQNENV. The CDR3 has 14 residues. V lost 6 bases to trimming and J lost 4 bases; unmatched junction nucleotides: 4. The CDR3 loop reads CASRGTGRNQPQHF. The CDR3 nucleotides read TGTGCCAGCAGGGGGACAGGGCGAAATCAGCCCCAGCATTTT.

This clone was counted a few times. The CDR3 coding sequence is TGTGCCAGCAGTCCCCGGAGGGGCAATCAGCCCCAGCATTTT. This sequence encodes CASSPRRGNQPQHF. The V call is TRBV6-5, the J call TRBJ1-5; the D is unclear. CDR1 is MNHEY, CDR2 SVGAGI, per germline. The CDR3 has 14 residues. The V end was cut by 5 bases, the J end by 2 bases, with 10 bases between.

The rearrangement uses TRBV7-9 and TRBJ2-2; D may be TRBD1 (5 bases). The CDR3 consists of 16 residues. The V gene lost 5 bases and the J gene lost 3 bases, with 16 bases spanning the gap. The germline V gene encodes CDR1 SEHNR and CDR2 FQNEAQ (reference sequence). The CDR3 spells CASSQGRARDTGELFF. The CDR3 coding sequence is TGTGCCAGCAGCCAAGGTCGGGCCAGGGACACCGGGGAGCTGTTTTTT.

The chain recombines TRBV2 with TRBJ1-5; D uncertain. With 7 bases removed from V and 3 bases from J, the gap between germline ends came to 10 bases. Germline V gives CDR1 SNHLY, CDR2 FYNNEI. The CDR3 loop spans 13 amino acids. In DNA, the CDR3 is TGTGCCAGCACTTGGGCCTCCAATCAGCCCCAGCATTTT. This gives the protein CASTWASNQPQHF. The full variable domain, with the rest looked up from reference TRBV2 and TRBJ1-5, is EPEVTQTPSHQVTQMGQEVILRCVPISNHLYFYWYRQILGQKVEFLVSFYNNEISEKSEIFDDQFSVERPDGSNFTLKIRSTKLEDSAMYFCASTWASNQPQHFGDGTRLSIL.

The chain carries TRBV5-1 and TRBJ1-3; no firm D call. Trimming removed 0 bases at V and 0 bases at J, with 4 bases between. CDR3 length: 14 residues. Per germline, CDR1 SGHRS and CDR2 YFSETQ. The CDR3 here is CASSLGASGNTIYF. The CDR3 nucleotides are TGCGCCAGCAGCTTGGGGGCCTCTGGAAACACCATATATTTT.

The CDR3 sequence is CASSPFSLREGSYEQYF. The DNA of the CDR3 is TGCGCCAGCAGCCCCTTCTCCCTCCGGGAGGGCTCCTACGAGCAGTACTTC. The chain uses TRBV5-1 and TRBJ2-7, with 8 nucleotides matching TRBD2. From germline, CDR1 is SGHRS and CDR2 YFSETQ. V dropped 4 bases and J dropped 0; count of bases not matched to a gene: 12. The CDR3 has 17 amino acids. The full variable domain, completed using reference TRBV5-1 and TRBJ2-7, is KAGVTQTPRYLIKTRGQQVTLSCSPISGHRSVSWYQQTPGQGLQFLFEYFSETQRNKGNFPGRFSGRQFSNSRSEMNVSTLELGDSALYLCASSPFSLREGSYEQYFGPGTRLTVT.

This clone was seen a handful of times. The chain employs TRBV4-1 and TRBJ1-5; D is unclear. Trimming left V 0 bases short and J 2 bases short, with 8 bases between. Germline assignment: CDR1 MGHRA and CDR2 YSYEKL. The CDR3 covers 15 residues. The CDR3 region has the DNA TGCGCCAGCAGCCAAGAGCAGGTGGGCAATCAGCCCCAGCATTTT. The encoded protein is CASSQEQVGNQPQHF.

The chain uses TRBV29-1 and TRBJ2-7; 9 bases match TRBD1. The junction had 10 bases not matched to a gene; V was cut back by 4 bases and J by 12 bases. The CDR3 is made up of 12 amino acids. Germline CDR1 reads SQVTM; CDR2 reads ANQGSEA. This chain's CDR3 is CSVARQGGFRYF. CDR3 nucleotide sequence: TGCAGCGTTGCACGACAGGGGGGTTTTCGGTACTTC.

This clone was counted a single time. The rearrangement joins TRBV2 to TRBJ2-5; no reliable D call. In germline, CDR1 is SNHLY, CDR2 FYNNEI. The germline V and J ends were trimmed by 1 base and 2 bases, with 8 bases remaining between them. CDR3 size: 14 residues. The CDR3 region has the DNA TGTGCCAGCAGTGAAGATTCGAGACAAGAGACCCAGTACTTC. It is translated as CASSEDSRQETQYF.

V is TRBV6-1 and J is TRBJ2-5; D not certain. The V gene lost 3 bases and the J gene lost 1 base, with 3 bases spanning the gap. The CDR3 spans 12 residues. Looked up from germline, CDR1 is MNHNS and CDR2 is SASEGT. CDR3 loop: CASSDFQETQYF. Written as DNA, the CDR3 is TGTGCCAGCAGTGACTTCCAAGAGACCCAGTACTTC.

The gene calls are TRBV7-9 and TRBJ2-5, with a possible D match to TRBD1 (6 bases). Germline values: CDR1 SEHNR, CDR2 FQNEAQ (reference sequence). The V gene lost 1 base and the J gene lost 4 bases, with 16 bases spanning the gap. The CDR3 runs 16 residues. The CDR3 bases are TGTGCCAGCAGCTTAGTGGGGGCGCCTGGAACAGAGACCCAGTACTTC. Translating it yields CASSLVGAPGTETQYF. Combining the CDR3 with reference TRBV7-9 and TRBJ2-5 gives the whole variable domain DTGVSQNPRHKITKRGQNVTFRCDPISEHNRLYWYRQTLGQGPEFLTYFQNEAQLEKSRLLSDRFSAERPKGSFSTLEIQRTEQGDSAMYLCASSLVGAPGTETQYFGPGTRLLVL.

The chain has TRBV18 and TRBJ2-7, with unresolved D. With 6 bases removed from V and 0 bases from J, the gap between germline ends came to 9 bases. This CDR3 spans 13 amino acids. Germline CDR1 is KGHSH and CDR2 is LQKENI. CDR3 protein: CASSPESSYEQYF. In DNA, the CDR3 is TGTGCCAGCTCGCCGGAGAGCTCCTACGAGCAGTACTTC.

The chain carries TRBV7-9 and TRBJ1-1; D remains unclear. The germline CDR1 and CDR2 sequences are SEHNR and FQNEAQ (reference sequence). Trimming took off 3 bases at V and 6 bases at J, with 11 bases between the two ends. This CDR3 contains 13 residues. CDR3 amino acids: CASSFGEVAEAFF. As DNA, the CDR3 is TGTGCCAGCAGCTTTGGAGAGGTCGCTGAAGCTTTCTTT.

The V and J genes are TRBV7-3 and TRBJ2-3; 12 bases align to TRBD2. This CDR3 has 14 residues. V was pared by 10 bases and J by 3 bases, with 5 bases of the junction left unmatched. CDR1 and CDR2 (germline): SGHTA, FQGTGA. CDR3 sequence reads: CATSGTSGTDTQYF. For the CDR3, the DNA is TGTGCCACTTCCGGGACTAGCGGGACAGATACGCAGTATTTT.

CDR3 coding DNA: TGTGCCAGCAGAGAGGGACTTCTTAGCTCCTACAATGAGCAGTTCTTC. This sequence encodes CASREGLLSSYNEQFF. The chain is built from TRBV6-6 and TRBJ2-1, with TRBD2 as a possible D gene (6 bases). CDR1 MNHNY and CDR2 SVGAGI come from the germline V gene (reference sequence). V was clipped by 6 bases and J by 0 bases, with 15 bases between them. This CDR3 region has 16 residues.

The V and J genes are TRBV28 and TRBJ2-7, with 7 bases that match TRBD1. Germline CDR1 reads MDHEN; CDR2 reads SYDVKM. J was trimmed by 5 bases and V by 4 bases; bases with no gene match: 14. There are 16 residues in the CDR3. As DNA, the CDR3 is TGTGCCAGCAGTTCACCGGGACAGCGAGCTTACGACGAGCAGTACTTC. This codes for CASSSPGQRAYDEQYF.

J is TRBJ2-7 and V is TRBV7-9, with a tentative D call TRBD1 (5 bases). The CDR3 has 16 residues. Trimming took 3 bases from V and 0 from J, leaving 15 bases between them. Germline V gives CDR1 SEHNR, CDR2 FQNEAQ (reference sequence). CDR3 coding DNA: TGTGCCAGCAGCTTGGTGGGGCAGATAAGCTCCTACGAGCAGTACTTC. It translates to CASSLVGQISSYEQYF.